Presented here are 4 T cell receptor beta chains from one specimen sequenced in a study of blood T cell repertoires in COVID-19. Assay: immunoSEQ multiplex PCR; the TCRdb copy retains only in-frame clones and omits some. Of around 140,000 clones in the sample, about 87% were seen once. Sequenced input: peripheral blood. The source is a human donor in a cohort sampled during active COVID-19.

The J gene is TRBJ2-1, the V gene TRBV10-2, with 7 nucleotides matching TRBD2. With 3 bases clipped from V and 0 bases from J, the junction kept 2 bases outside the gene matches. Germline CDR1 is WSHSY and CDR2 is SAAADI. CDR3 size: 15 residues. Here the CDR3 DNA reads TGCGCCAGCAGTGAAGCGGGGTTCTCCTACAATGAGCAGTTCTTC. Encoded protein: CASSEAGFSYNEQFF.

This sequence joins TRBV5-1 and TRBJ1-1; weak D call: TRBD1 (5 bases). CDR1 SGHRS and CDR2 YFSETQ come from the germline V gene. CDR3 length equals 16 residues. Between the trimmed V and J ends, which lost 4 bases and 4 bases, there was a span of 20 bases. For the CDR3, the DNA is TGCGCCAGCAGCCCAATTCGCGGGACTCAGGGCACTGAAGCTTTCTTT. It codes for CASSPIRGTQGTEAFF. The full variable domain, completed using reference TRBV5-1 and TRBJ1-1, is KAGVTQTPRYLIKTRGQQVTLSCSPISGHRSVSWYQQTPGQGLQFLFEYFSETQRNKGNFPGRFSGRQFSNSRSEMNVSTLELGDSALYLCASSPIRGTQGTEAFFGQGTRLTVV.

The chain couples TRBV5-1 to TRBJ2-5; a weak D match, TRBD2 (6 bases). Trimming removed 7 bases from V and 7 bases from J, with 17 bases in between. The length of the CDR3 is 13 residues. Germline CDR1 reads SGHRS; CDR2 reads YFSETQ. DNA for the CDR3: TGCGCCAGCTCCCGGCCCGGGGGTGGGACCCAGTACTTC. Its translation is CASSRPGGGTQYF.

The V and J genes are TRBV9 and TRBJ2-1; no clear D gene. This CDR3 has 11 residues. From germline, CDR1 is SGDLS and CDR2 YYNGEE. Trimming took 0 bases from V and 9 from J, leaving 4 bases between them. The CDR3 DNA sequence: TGTGCCAGCAGCGTAGGGAGTGAGCAGTTCTTC. It yields the protein CASSVGSEQFF.